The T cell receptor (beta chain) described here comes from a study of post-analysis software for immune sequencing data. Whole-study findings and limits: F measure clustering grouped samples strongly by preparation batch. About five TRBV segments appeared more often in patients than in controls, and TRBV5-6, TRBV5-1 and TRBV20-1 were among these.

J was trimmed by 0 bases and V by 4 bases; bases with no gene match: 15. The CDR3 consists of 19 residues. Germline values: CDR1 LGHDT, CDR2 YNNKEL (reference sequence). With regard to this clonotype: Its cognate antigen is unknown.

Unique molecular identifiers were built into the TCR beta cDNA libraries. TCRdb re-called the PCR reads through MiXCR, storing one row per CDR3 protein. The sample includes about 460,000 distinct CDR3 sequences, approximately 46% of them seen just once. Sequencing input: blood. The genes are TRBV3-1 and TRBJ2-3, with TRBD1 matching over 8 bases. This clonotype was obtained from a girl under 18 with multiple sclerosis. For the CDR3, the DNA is TGTGCCAGCAGCCGCGCAGGGGGCGCGGTCGGATATAGCACAGATACGCAGTATTTT. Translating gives CASSRAGGAVGYSTDTQYF.